This TCR beta chain was profiled in a study of cytomegalovirus exposure and HLA in healthy donors. On the study more broadly: Across a few hundred genotyped donors, roughly 85% landed in the Caucasian-associated ancestry cluster. Study results and caveats: The likely origin of a cluster of highly shared sequence variants was a sequencing artifact.

Concerning this clone itself: What it binds is unknown.

The germline V and J ends were trimmed by 3 bases and 4 bases, with 15 bases remaining between them. Germline loops: CDR1 MGHRA, CDR2 YSYEKL. This CDR3 is built from 15 residues. With 60 Vbeta and 13 Jbeta primers, the PCR was carried out. Here immunoSEQ multiplex PCR was the method, and the copy in TCRdb shows in-frame clones only, minus some. The table shows 100,000 to 140,000 clones, with over 80% occurring only once. These donors, healthy bone marrow donors, were studied. The sample taken for sequencing was PBMCs. The source of this sequence is a man in his thirties or forties in good health and CMV-seropositive. V usage is TRBV4-1 and J usage is TRBJ1-1; maybe TRBD1 (6 bases). The CDR3 bases are TGCGCCAGCAGCCACGAGACAGGATCGGGCACTGAAGCTTTCTTT. It encodes CASSHETGSGTEAFF.